The sequence of this TCR beta chain was determined in a study of T cells in Graves' hyperthyroidism and ophthalmopathy (dated by TCRdb to about 2019). Broadly, across the study: Peripheral blood was sampled at the time of initial diagnosis, prior to any treatment. A discovery cohort of around 98 patients, 43 with Graves' ophthalmopathy and about 58 with stable Graves' hyperthyroidism, was used to find distinguishing TCR V-J signatures. Whether ophthalmopathy could be predicted prospectively was tested in an independent validation cohort made up of 18 to 20 hyperthyroidism patients plus 17 patients who later progressed to ophthalmopathy. The 100 or so discovery patients were randomly split 7:3 into training and test sets. In addition, the study compared T-cell repertoires in thyroid tissue and in blood from about 6 Graves' hyperthyroidism patients. Following sampling, methimazole starting at 30 mg daily was given to hyperthyroidism patients, and high-dose intravenous methylprednisolone was given to ophthalmopathy patients. TCR Vbeta CDR3 sequencing of 120 to 150 peripheral blood samples (approximately 44 ophthalmopathy, approximately 80 hyperthyroidism and around 17 progressor patients) is reported in the paper. Overall study outcomes, separate from this receptor: In validation, the model predicted progression to ophthalmopathy a median of about 6.8 months before onset, with over 55% sensitivity and roughly 77% specificity. Most expanded thyroid clonotypes (frequency above 0.001) were also found in blood, which suggests that blood repertoires may mirror thyroid immune responses. A 13 V-J signature model separated ophthalmopathy from stable hyperthyroidism, with 87.88% sensitivity and roughly 81% specificity in cross-validation and 80%/75% in testing. Sample size was not statistically predetermined, and investigators were not blinded to group allocation.

A patient counted as having stable Graves' hyperthyroidism if no progression to ophthalmopathy occurred over 18 months of follow-up. Hyperthyroidism patients were aged 18 to 65 years and newly diagnosed, with disease duration of less than 2 months. Any patient with an uncontrolled infection, another autoimmune disease, pregnancy or lactation was excluded. Diagnoses relied on clinical symptoms, serum thyroxine and TRAb, thyroid ultrasound and orbital computed tomography. PBMCs were isolated from 7.5 to 10 ml of fresh peripheral blood by Ficoll-Paque density gradient centrifugation. Total RNA was extracted with Trizol reagent, and quality was checked on an Agilent 2100 Bioanalyzer. This clonotype was counted at least ten times. What antigen it recognizes has not been identified. No base qualities exist here, and no much larger clone lies one base off it. TCR beta CDR3 regions were amplified from RNA transcripts. The TCR CDR3 was subjected to a first round of RT-PCR using the HTBI primer set and the Qiagen OneStep RT-PCR kit. The libraries were constructed in a second round of multiplex PCR and then size-selected and purified. Sequencing of the libraries was done on an Illumina HiSeq2000 using paired-end 100 bp reads. The study's processing was this. SOAPnuke was used to process the raw data, throwing out any read that contained adapters or uncalled bases, had a mean Phred below 15, or lacked an exact constant-primer or identifier match. COPE v1.2.5 was used to merge high-quality paired reads, and clonotypes were defined as unique nucleotide sequences. MiTCR v1.1 was used to align the clonotypes against IMGT TRBV, TRBD and TRBJ reference segments. Only V-J combinations with frequency above 0.0001, covering about 99% of repertoires, were analysed. A TCS score was defined as the ratio of F50 (clonal expansion) to E x V (chaos), with BLOSUM62-based TCRdist applied between CDR3 peptides within each V-J. Welch's t-statistics and random forest reduced around 550 V-J features to under 15, which were used in a naive Bayes classifier (R e1071). Thyroid-blood repertoire similarity was quantified with the Morisita-Horn index. Using fastp at Q25 and MiXCR, TCRdb reprocessed the public reads and kept productive beta chains. Each record represents a unique CDR3 protein, reported with the most common genes and DNA among its rows. What appears here as the V and J calls and clone size reflects TCRdb's work, not the paper's. The sample yields nearly 750,000 distinct CDR3 sequences; about 35% were counted once. Clones ranked in the top ten supply around 31% of the sample.

From cysteine to phenylalanine, the CDR3 is 15 amino acids long. Of all the DNA, just the CDR3 is kept, 45 bases in frame from base 1. The germline V gene supplies CDR1 SGHVS and CDR2 FNYEAQ. V loses 1 base of germline sequence and J loses 1 base, and the interval between the two ends is 10 bases. This TCR was recovered from a woman in her forties with Graves' hyperthyroidism. The material sequenced was blood. The chain was built from TRBV7-6 and TRBJ1-1, and possibly TRBD1, on 5 matching bases. The CDR3 protein is CASSLGGIGNTEAFF. The bases are TGTGCCAGCAGCTTAGGGGGGATAGGGAACACTGAAGCTTTCTTT.